Listed here is a single TCR beta chain. Its antigen is unknown. These data come from a study of T cell responses to AZD1222 COVID-19 vaccine. Study-wide results and limits: CD4 TCRs linked to vaccination spanned spike, dominating at 160-218 and 743-854.

Profiled with immunoSEQ multiplex PCR; TCRdb holds only in-frame clones, not every one. The data show approximately 110,000 clones, about 93% seen once. The specimen was peripheral blood, collected on day 0 of AZD1222 vaccination. The source of this sequence is an adult in good health.

The CDR3 sequence is CASSLNRPAEAFF. The CDR3 DNA is TGTGCCAGCAGCTTGAACAGGCCCGCTGAAGCTTTCTTT. The rearrangement uses TRBV5-4 and TRBJ1-1, with D possibly being TRBD1 (5 bases). Germline lookup yields CDR1 SGHNT and CDR2 YYREEE (reference sequence). This CDR3 region has 13 residues. The V end lost 1 base, the J end lost 6 bases, and 10 bases lay between the germline ends.